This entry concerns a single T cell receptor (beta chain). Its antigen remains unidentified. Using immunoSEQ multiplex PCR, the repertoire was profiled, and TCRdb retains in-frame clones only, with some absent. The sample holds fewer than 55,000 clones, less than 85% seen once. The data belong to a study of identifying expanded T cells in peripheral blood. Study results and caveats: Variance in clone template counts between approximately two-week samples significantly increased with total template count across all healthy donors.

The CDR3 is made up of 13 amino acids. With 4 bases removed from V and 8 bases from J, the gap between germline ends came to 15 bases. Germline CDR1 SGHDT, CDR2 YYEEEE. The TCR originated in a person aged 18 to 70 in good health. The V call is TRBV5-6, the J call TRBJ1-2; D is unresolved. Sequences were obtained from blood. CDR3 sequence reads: CASSREGRSGYTF. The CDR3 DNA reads TGTGCCAGCAGCCGGGAGGGCAGGTCGGGCTACACCTTC.